The table lists the clone carrying this T cell receptor beta chain with many counts. HTBI primers from iRepertoire and Arm-PCR of CDR3 regions yielded the TCR beta libraries. TCRdb re-called the multiplex PCR reads with MiXCR, one entry per CDR3 protein. Here the sample spans over 300,000 distinct CDR3 sequences, less than 20% being singletons. The record originates from a study of regulatory T cells in long-lasting Graves disease. Described time point: newly diagnosed GD, antithyroid drugs for less than 3 months. The TCR library was prepared using RNA isolated from PBMCs. Patients all came to the study from an endocrinology department in Xi'an, China. The TCR was taken from a female donor with Graves disease. The material was peripheral blood mononuclear cells (PBMCs), obtained at new diagnosis, from a patient treated with antithyroid drugs.

CDR3 residues: CASGLVLLTSLTAPDTQYF. The CDR3 nucleotides read TGTGCTAGTGGTTTGGTACTCCTTACGAGCTTAACAGCTCCAGATACGCAGTATTTT. The V call is TRBV12-5, the J call TRBJ2-3; no firm D call. The germline V and J ends were trimmed by 0 bases and 4 bases, with 23 bases remaining between them. This CDR3 is built from 19 residues. Germline V gives CDR1 LGHNT, CDR2 FRNRAP.